This entry is about one TCR beta chain. What it binds is not known. TCRdb analysed the 5' RACE reads with MiXCR anew, one entry per CDR3 protein. The table has approximately 250,000 distinct CDR3 sequences, around 32% seen once. The source of the sample is a study of CD8 T cells in ankylosing spondylitis. The CDR3 is 14 amino acids. Germline V gene sequence: CDR1 LNHNV, CDR2 YYDKDF (reference sequence). V lost 2 bases, J lost 5 bases, and 10 bases lay in between. Study-level points and caveats: Researchers reportedly found disease-linked clones significantly enriched in matched ankylosing spondylitis synovial fluid.

What was sequenced was blood, either unsorted or a sorted T cell fraction (not recorded which). V is TRBV15 and J is TRBJ2-4; D call uncertain. The receptor was derived from a male donor with ankylosing spondylitis or in good health (not recorded which). The CDR3 bases are TGTGCCACCAGCAGAACCGAGACGGAAAACATTCAGTACTTC. This translates into CATSRTETENIQYF. Supplemented by reference TRBV15 and TRBJ2-4, the full variable domain reads DAMVIQNPRYQVTQFGKPVTLSCSQTLNHNVMYWYQQKSSQAPKLLFHYYDKDFNNEADTPDNFQSRRPNTSFCFLDIRSPGLGDTAMYLCATSRTETENIQYFGAGTRLSVL.